The rows below give T cell receptor beta chains drawn from one sample of a study of follicular helper T cells after annual influenza vaccination. Only in-frame clones appear in the TCRdb table, and some are missing; sequencing was by immunoSEQ multiplex PCR. The top ten hold roughly 3.5% of the sample, which has 12,000 or so clones, around 80% seen once. This specimen was CXCR5+ CD38- circulating T follicular helper cells from blood, taken on the day of influenza vaccination. These receptors originate from an adult who received the influenza vaccine. The CDR3 runs from the conserved cysteine through the conserved F or W. A D gene is named only where the DNA matches it firmly. Part of the rows lack a size; the others show once, few, many or a class for expanded clones.

J	size	D	V	CDR3	DNA
TRBJ2-1	NA	NA	TRBV9	CASSLSGSLGEQFF	TGTGCCAGCAGCCTCTCGGGGTCCTTGGGTGAGCAGTTCTTC
TRBJ2-7	NA	NA	TRBV7-9	CASSTQGSLYEQYF	TGTGCCAGCAGCACTCAGGGGTCCCTCTACGAGCAGTACTTC
TRBJ2-5	NA	TRBD1	TRBV2	CASINGQAQKETQYF	TGTGCCAGCATTAATGGACAGGCGCAAAAAGAGACCCAGTACTTC
TRBJ2-1	NA	NA	TRBV27	CASSFGLYNEQFF	TGTGCCAGCAGTTTCGGGTTATACAATGAGCAGTTCTTC
TRBJ2-7	NA	NA	TRBV5-1	CASSLAPTYEQYF	TGCGCCAGCAGCTTGGCCCCCACCTACGAGCAGTACTTC
TRBJ2-3	once	TRBD2	TRBV4-3	CASSLEAGGLDTQYF	TGCGCCAGCAGCCTAGAAGCGGGGGGGTTAGATACGCAGTATTTT
TRBJ1-1	NA	TRBD1	TRBV19	CASSMRQGAEAFF	TGTGCCAGTAGTATGCGACAGGGGGCTGAAGCTTTCTTT
TRBJ1-2	NA	NA	TRBV11-2	CASSTLDNYGYTF	TGTGCCAGCAGCACCCTCGATAACTATGGCTACACCTTC
TRBJ1-6	NA	NA	TRBV13	CASRPPIAGATYNSPLHF	TGTGCCAGCAGGCCTCCCATCGCAGGGGCTACTTATAATTCACCCCTCCACTTT
TRBJ1-1	NA	NA	TRBV19	CASSFGGRTEAFF	TGTGCCAGTAGTTTTGGGGGGAGGACTGAAGCTTTCTTT
TRBJ1-6	few	TRBD1	TRBV5-6	CASSSGQARNSPLHF	TGTGCCAGCAGCTCTGGACAGGCGAGGAATTCACCCCTCCACTTT
TRBJ2-7	NA	NA	TRBV5-6	CASSFWAGDAYEQYF	TGTGCCAGCAGCTTCTGGGCAGGGGATGCCTACGAGCAGTACTTC
TRBJ2-7	NA	NA	TRBV5-1	CASSLGTVAAYEQYF	TGCGCCAGCAGCTTGGGGACAGTCGCAGCCTACGAGCAGTACTTC
TRBJ2-1	NA	NA	TRBV7-2	CASSSRPPLNEQFF	TGTGCCAGCAGCTCACGACCTCCGCTCAATGAGCAGTTCTTC
TRBJ2-5	NA	NA	TRBV5-1	CASSLAATGEETQYF	TGCGCCAGCAGCTTGGCCGCGACCGGAGAAGAGACCCAGTACTTC
TRBJ2-1	NA	TRBD2	TRBV6-6	CASSTAGGVNEQFF	TGTGCCAGCAGTACAGCCGGGGGGGTCAATGAGCAGTTCTTC
TRBJ1-4	NA	NA	TRBV11-2	CASSSLGQSAGFLFF	TGTGCCAGCAGCTCCCTAGGACAGTCCGCGGGGTTTCTGTTTTTT
TRBJ1-1	few	NA	TRBV30	CAWSVPLRNTEAFF	TGTGCCTGGAGTGTACCGCTTAGGAACACTGAAGCTTTCTTT
TRBJ2-7	NA	NA	TRBV27	CASTVWGELYEQYF	TGTGCCAGCACCGTCTGGGGGGAACTATACGAGCAGTACTTC
TRBJ1-5	NA	TRBD1	TRBV18	CASSLDRANQPQHF	TGTGCCAGCTCACTGGACAGGGCCAATCAGCCCCAGCATTTT
TRBJ2-1	NA	TRBD2	TRBV19	CASTVGGVSYNEQFF	TGTGCCAGTACCGTGGGGGGGGTATCCTACAATGAGCAGTTCTTC
TRBJ1-5	few	NA	TRBV6-1	CASSGGALGNQPQHF	TGTGCCAGCAGTGGGGGGGCCCTCGGTAATCAGCCCCAGCATTTT
TRBJ2-7	NA	NA	TRBV2	CASNQRPGGGYEQYF	TGTGCCAGCAACCAGCGCCCAGGTGGTGGCTACGAGCAGTACTTC
TRBJ1-2	once	NA	TRBV5-7	CASSEGLYGYTF	TGTGCCAGCAGCGAGGGGCTCTATGGCTACACCTTC
TRBJ2-1	NA	TRBD2	TRBV2	CASSDATSGDNEQFF	TGTGCCAGCAGTGACGCGACTAGCGGGGACAATGAGCAGTTCTTC
TRBJ1-3	few	NA	TRBV18	CASSEDAISGNTIYF	TGTGCCAGCTCCGAGGACGCTATCTCTGGAAACACCATATATTTT
TRBJ1-5	few	NA	TRBV5-6	CASSFGPNQPQHF	TGTGCCAGCAGCTTCGGTCCCAATCAGCCCCAGCATTTT
TRBJ2-1	NA	NA	TRBV19	CASSIETFSYNEQFF	TGTGCCAGTAGTATTGAGACTTTCTCCTACAATGAGCAGTTCTTC
TRBJ2-7	NA	NA	TRBV11-3	CASSRGTPYEQYF	TGTGCCAGCAGCCGCGGGACCCCCTACGAGCAGTACTTC
TRBJ2-3	NA	NA	TRBV25-1	CASSEYSGTQYF	TGTGCCAGCAGTGAATACAGCGGTACGCAGTATTTT
TRBJ1-5	few	TRBD1	TRBV19	CASSARQGKNQPQHF	TGTGCCAGTAGTGCTAGACAGGGAAAAAATCAGCCCCAGCATTTT
TRBJ2-7	few	NA	TRBV19	CASKGLPDEQYF	TGTGCCAGTAAAGGGCTCCCGGACGAGCAGTACTTC
TRBJ2-7	NA	TRBD1	TRBV6-5	CASSSAGTEYF	TGTGCCAGCAGTTCAGCCGGGACAGAATACTTC
TRBJ2-3	NA	NA	TRBV5-1	CASSYTADHTDTQYF	TGCGCCAGCAGCTATACAGCGGACCACACAGATACGCAGTATTTT
TRBJ1-3	NA	NA	TRBV6-5	CASSYSSQPSGNTIYF	TGTGCCAGCAGTTACTCAAGCCAGCCCTCTGGAAACACCATATATTTT
TRBJ1-2	NA	NA	TRBV5-1	CASSLDGQRAWTF	TGCGCCAGCAGCTTGGACGGACAGCGGGCTTGGACCTTC
TRBJ2-1	NA	NA	TRBV15	CATSRIGRGQGIEQFF	TGTGCCACCAGCAGAATCGGGAGGGGGCAAGGGATTGAGCAGTTCTTC
TRBJ2-5	NA	NA	TRBV7-7	CASSLGRARGETQYF	TGTGCCAGCAGCTTGGGCAGGGCCCGGGGAGAGACCCAGTACTTC
TRBJ1-4	NA	TRBD1	TRBV9	CASSFSGQGDEKLFF	TGTGCCAGCAGCTTCTCGGGACAGGGGGATGAAAAACTGTTTTTT
TRBJ1-1	NA	NA	TRBV18	CASSPAESLNTEAFF	TGTGCCAGCTCACCAGCGGAAAGCTTGAACACTGAAGCTTTCTTT
TRBJ2-5	NA	TRBD1	TRBV9	CASSALDRARTQYF	TGTGCCAGCAGCGCCCTGGACAGGGCGCGGACCCAGTACTTC
TRBJ2-3	NA	NA	TRBV2	CASSRQGITDTQYF	TGTGCCAGCAGTCGGCAGGGAATCACAGATACGCAGTATTTT
TRBJ1-4	once	TRBD1	TRBV2	CASGKQGIETNEKLFF	TGTGCCAGCGGAAAACAGGGGATTGAAACTAATGAAAAACTGTTTTTT
TRBJ2-5	NA	NA	TRBV19	CASSVLQGTQYF	TGTGCCAGTAGTGTGCTCCAGGGTACCCAGTACTTC
TRBJ2-4	few	NA	TRBV27	CASRPELAKNIQYF	TGTGCCAGCAGGCCCGAGCTAGCCAAAAACATTCAGTACTTC
TRBJ2-7	NA	TRBD1	TRBV19	CASSIDRGVVYEQYF	TGTGCCAGTAGTATCGACAGGGGAGTGGTCTACGAGCAGTACTTC